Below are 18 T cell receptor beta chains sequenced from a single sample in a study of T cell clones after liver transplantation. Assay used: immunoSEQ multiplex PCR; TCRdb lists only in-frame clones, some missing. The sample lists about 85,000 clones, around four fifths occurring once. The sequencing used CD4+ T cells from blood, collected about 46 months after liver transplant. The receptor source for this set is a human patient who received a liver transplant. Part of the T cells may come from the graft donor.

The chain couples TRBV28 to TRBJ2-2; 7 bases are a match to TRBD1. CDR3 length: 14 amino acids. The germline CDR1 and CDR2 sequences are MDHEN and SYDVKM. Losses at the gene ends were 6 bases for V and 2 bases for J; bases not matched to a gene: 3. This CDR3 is CASRGTVNTGELFF. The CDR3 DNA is TGTGCCAGCAGGGGGACAGTCAACACCGGGGAGCTGTTTTTT.

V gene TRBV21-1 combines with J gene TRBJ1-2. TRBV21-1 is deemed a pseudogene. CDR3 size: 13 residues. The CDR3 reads CASSKEKGSGYTF. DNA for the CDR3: TGTGCCAGCAGCAAAGAGAAGGGTAGCGGCTACACCTTC.

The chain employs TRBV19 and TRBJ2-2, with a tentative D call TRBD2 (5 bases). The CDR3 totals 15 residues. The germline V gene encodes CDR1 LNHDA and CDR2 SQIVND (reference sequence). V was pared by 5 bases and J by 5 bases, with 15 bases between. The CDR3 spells CASSGRGSRTGELFF. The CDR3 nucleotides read TGTGCCAGTAGTGGACGAGGGAGCAGGACCGGGGAGCTGTTTTTT.

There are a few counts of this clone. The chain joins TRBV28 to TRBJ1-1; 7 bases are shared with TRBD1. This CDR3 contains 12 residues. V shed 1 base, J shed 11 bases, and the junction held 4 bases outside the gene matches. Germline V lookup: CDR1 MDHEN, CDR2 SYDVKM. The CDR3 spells CASSLFTGEAFF. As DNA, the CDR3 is TGTGCCAGCAGTTTATTCACAGGGGAGGCTTTCTTT.

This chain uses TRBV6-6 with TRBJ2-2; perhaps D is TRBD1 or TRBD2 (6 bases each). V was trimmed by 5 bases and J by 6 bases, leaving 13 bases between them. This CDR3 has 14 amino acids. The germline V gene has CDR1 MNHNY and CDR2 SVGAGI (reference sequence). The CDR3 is CASSVQGGAGELFF. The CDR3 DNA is TGTGCCAGCAGTGTACAGGGAGGCGCCGGGGAGCTGTTTTTT.

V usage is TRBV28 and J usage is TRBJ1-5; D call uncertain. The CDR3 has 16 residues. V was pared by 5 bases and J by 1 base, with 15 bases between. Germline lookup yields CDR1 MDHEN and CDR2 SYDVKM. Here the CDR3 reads CASSDQETRSNQPQHF. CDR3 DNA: TGTGCCAGCAGTGACCAAGAGACAAGAAGCAATCAGCCCCAGCATTTT.

The CDR3 sequence is CASSRPDLGAPNTEAFF. The CDR3 nucleotides are TGTGCCAGCAGCCGCCCCGATCTAGGGGCCCCGAACACTGAAGCTTTCTTT. This sequence joins TRBV7-8 and TRBJ1-1; possibly TRBD1 for D (5 bases). Germline V lookup: CDR1 SGHVS, CDR2 FQNEAQ. V was clipped by 5 bases and J by 1 base, with 20 bases between them. The CDR3 length is 17 residues.

The CDR3 sequence is CASSVGRYQPQHF. The CDR3 DNA follows: TGTGCCAGCAGTGTTGGCAGGTATCAGCCCCAGCATTTT. The chain joins TRBV2 to TRBJ1-5; no clear D gene. Germline values: CDR1 SNHLY, CDR2 FYNNEI. With 4 bases removed from V and 5 bases from J, the gap between germline ends came to 9 bases. The CDR3 extends over 13 amino acids.

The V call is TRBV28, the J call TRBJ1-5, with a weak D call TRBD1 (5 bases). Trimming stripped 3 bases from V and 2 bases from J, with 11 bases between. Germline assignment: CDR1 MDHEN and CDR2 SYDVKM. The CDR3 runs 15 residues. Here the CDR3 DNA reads TGTGCCAGCAGTTTCACAGGCGGTGGCAATCAGCCCCAGCATTTT. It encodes CASSFTGGGNQPQHF.

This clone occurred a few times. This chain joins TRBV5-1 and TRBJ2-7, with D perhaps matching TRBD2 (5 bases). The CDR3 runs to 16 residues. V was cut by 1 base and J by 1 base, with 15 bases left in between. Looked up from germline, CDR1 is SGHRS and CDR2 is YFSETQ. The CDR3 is CASSLSEQRISYEQYF. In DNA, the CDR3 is TGCGCCAGCAGCTTGTCGGAACAGCGGATTTCCTACGAGCAGTACTTC.

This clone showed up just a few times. In DNA form, the CDR3 reads TGTGCCAGCTCACCGGGACTAGAACCCAATGAGCAGTTCTTC. Translation: CASSPGLEPNEQFF. The rearrangement uses TRBV18 and TRBJ2-1; 8 nucleotides match TRBD2. CDR3 length: 14 amino acids. CDR1 is KGHSH and CDR2 is LQKENI in the germline V gene. V shed 3 bases and J 6 bases; nucleotides not matched to a gene: 4.

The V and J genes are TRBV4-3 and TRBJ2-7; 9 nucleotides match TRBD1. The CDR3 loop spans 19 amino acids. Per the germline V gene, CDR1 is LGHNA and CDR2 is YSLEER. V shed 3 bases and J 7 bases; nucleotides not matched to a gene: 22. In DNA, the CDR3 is TGCGCCAGCAGCCAGGACACACCCGATGGACAGGGGATTTGGTCTGAGCAGTACTTC. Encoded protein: CASSQDTPDGQGIWSEQYF.

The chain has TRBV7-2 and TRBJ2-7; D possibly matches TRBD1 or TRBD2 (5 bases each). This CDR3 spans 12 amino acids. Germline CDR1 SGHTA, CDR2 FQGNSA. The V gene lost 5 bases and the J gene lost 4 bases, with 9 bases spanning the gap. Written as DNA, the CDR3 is TGTGCCAGCAGCCCGGGGCGATACGAGCAGTACTTC. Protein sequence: CASSPGRYEQYF.

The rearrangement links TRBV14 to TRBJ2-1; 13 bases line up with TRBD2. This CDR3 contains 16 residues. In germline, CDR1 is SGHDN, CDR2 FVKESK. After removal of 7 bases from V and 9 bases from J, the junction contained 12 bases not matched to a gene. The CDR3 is CASTDIGLAGVGEQFF. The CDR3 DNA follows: TGTGCCAGCACCGACATAGGACTAGCGGGAGTGGGTGAGCAGTTCTTC.

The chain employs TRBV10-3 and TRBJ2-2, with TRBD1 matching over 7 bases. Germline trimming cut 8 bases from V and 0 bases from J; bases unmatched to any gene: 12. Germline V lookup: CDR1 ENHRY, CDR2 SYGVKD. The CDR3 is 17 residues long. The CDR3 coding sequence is TGTGCCATCCGCCAGGACGGGACAGCATCGAACACCGGGGAGCTGTTTTTT. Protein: CAIRQDGTASNTGELFF.

Here the CDR3 DNA reads TGTGCCAGCAGTTTATCGCCCCGCGGAGCAAACACCGGGGAGCTGTTTTTT. Its protein product is CASSLSPRGANTGELFF. The chain is built from TRBV27 and TRBJ2-2; no firm D call. V lost 0 bases and J lost 2, with 13 bases in between. This CDR3 region has 17 residues. The germline gives CDR1 MNHEY, CDR2 SMNVEV (reference sequence).

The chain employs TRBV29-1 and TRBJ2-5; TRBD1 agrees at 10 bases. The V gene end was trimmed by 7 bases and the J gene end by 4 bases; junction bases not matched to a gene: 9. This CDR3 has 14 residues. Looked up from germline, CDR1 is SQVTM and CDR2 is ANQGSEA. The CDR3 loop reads CSGLTTGGPETQYF. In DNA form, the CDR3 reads TGCAGCGGCCTGACGACAGGGGGCCCAGAGACCCAGTACTTC. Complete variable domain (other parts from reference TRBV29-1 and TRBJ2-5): SAVISQKPSRDICQRGTSLTIQCQVDSQVTMMFWYRQQPGQSLTLIATANQGSEATYESGFVIDKFPISRPNLTFSTLTVSNMSPEDSSIYLCSGLTTGGPETQYFGPGTRLLVL.

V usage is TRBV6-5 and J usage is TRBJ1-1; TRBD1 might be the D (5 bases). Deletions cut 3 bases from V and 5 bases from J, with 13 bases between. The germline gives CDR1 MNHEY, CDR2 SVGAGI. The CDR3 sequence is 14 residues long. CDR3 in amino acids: CASSYQGTSTEAFF. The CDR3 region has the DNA TGTGCCAGCAGTTATCAGGGTACGAGTACTGAAGCTTTCTTT.